This T cell receptor (beta chain) was sequenced in a study of cytomegalovirus exposure and HLA in healthy donors. Regarding the study as a whole: Looking again later, the authors saw that most CMV-associated TCR beta chains seemed HLA-restricted.

Germline V gene data show CDR1 as MDHEN and CDR2 as SYDVKM. After removal of 7 bases from V and 6 bases from J, the junction contained 13 bases not matched to a gene. The CDR3 runs to 16 residues. 13 Jbeta primers and 60 Vbeta primers were used for the PCR. Libraries were prepared by immunoSEQ multiplex PCR; TCRdb keeps only in-frame clonotypes and omits some of them. The sample's table shows 75,000 to 85,000 clones. Of note for this clone: The antigen is undetermined.

The sequencing input was PBMCs. The sequence was collected from a man aged 18-30 years in good health and CMV-seropositive. This chain links TRBV28 with TRBJ2-3, with 10 nucleotides matching TRBD2. The CDR3 nucleotides read TGTGCCAGCACCCTAAGCCCGACTAGCGGGTCGGATACGCAGTATTTT. It encodes CASTLSPTSGSDTQYF.